These T cell receptor beta chains were read from a single sample in a study of shared clonotypes between healthy human individuals. Here immunoSEQ multiplex PCR was the method, and the copy in TCRdb shows in-frame clones only, minus some. Altogether more than 2 million clones are present, approximately 94% being singletons, with the ten largest covering 1% to 1.3%. Sequencing was performed on naive CD8+ T cells sorted from blood. All receptors derive from a man younger than 35 in good health. CDR3s include the opening cysteine and the closing phenylalanine or tryptophan. A D gene is named only where the DNA matches it firmly. Some rows have no size entry. The others give once, few or many, or a class for an expanded clone.

J gene,V gene,clone size,D gene,CDR3 protein,CDR3 DNA
TRBJ2-7,TRBV4-3,.,.,CASSQDDVGAGAYEQYF,TGCGCCAGCAGCCAAGATGACGTTGGGGCCGGAGCCTACGAGCAGTACTTC
TRBJ1-1,TRBV25-1,.,TRBD1,CASMTGTNTEAFF,TGTGCCAGCATGACAGGGACGAACACTGAAGCTTTCTTT
TRBJ2-7,TRBV4-2,.,.,CASSQDFSGFYEQYF,TGTGCCAGCAGCCAAGATTTTTCCGGCTTCTACGAGCAGTACTTC
TRBJ2-3,TRBV11-2,.,.,CASSLIGEGTDTQYF,TGTGCCAGCAGCTTAATAGGGGAGGGCACAGATACGCAGTATTTT
TRBJ1-6,TRBV28,.,.,CASTRGHNSPLHF,TGTGCCAGCACGCGGGGCCATAATTCACCCCTCCACTTT
TRBJ2-3,TRBV30,.,.,CAGSVSGSTDTQYF,TGTGCCGGGAGCGTTTCGGGAAGCACAGATACGCAGTATTTT
TRBJ1-1,TRBV27,.,.,CASSLLLPNTEAFF,TGTGCCAGCAGTTTACTTCTCCCGAACACTGAAGCTTTCTTT
TRBJ2-1,TRBV5-1,.,TRBD1,CASSSGQGNEQFF,TGCGCCAGCAGCAGCGGACAGGGGAATGAGCAGTTCTTC
TRBJ2-1,TRBV4-2,.,.,CASSQDLRGWKFF,TGTGCCAGCAGCCAAGACCTCAGGGGCTGGAAGTTCTTC
TRBJ2-5,TRBV15,.,.,CATSEGRETQYF,TGTGCCACCTCGGAGGGAAGGGAGACCCAGTACTTC
TRBJ1-2,TRBV27,.,.,CASTETGGADYGYTF,TGTGCCAGCACCGAGACAGGCGGAGCCGACTATGGCTACACCTTC
TRBJ2-7,TRBV6-1,.,TRBD1,CASSDRGQNTYEQYF,TGTGCCAGCAGTGATCGGGGACAGAACACCTACGAGCAGTACTTC
TRBJ2-7,TRBV30,.,TRBD2,CAWSVGEGHYEQYF,TGTGCCTGGAGTGTCGGGGAGGGCCACTACGAGCAGTACTTC
TRBJ2-7,TRBV6-1,.,TRBD1,CASSEEGTEYLYEQYF,TGTGCCAGCAGTGAAGAGGGGACAGAGTATTTATACGAGCAGTACTTC
TRBJ2-1,TRBV4-2,.,.,CASSPVDSLGDEQFF,TGTGCCAGCAGCCCAGTCGACTCCTTAGGGGATGAGCAGTTCTTC
TRBJ2-3,TRBV5-1,.,TRBD1,CASSVTGGLTDTQYF,TGCGCCAGCAGCGTCACAGGGGGTTTGACAGATACGCAGTATTTT
TRBJ2-3,TRBV4-1,.,.,CASSQYTGAGTQYF,TGCGCCAGCAGCCAATATACGGGGGCGGGTACGCAGTATTTT
TRBJ2-7,TRBV6-5,.,.,CASSYSGSGYEQYF,TGTGCCAGCAGTTACTCGGGCAGTGGCTACGAGCAGTACTTC
TRBJ2-7,TRBV5-6,.,.,CASSLLPDYEQYF,TGTGCCAGCAGCTTGCTCCCTGACTACGAGCAGTACTTC
TRBJ2-1,TRBV27,.,TRBD2,CASSLGTSGVFSYNEQFF,TGTGCCAGCAGTTTAGGGACTAGCGGAGTGTTCTCCTACAATGAGCAGTTCTTC
TRBJ2-7,TRBV11-2,.,.,CASNTVSSYEQYF,TGTGCCAGCAATACCGTCAGCTCCTACGAGCAGTACTTC
TRBJ1-2,TRBV29-1,.,.,CSVEDRRAANYGYTF,TGCAGCGTTGAAGATCGTAGGGCAGCGAACTATGGCTACACCTTC
TRBJ1-2,TRBV5-5,.,.,CASSYFLPRTSFGYGYTF,TGTGCCAGCAGTTACTTCCTCCCAAGGACCAGTTTTGGGTATGGCTACACCTTC
TRBJ2-2,TRBV10-1,.,.,CASSESPGGQKRVLDGTGELFF,TGCGCCAGCAGTGAGTCCCCGGGGGGACAAAAAAGGGTCCTGGACGGGACCGGGGAGCTGTTTTTT
TRBJ2-7,TRBV15,.,.,CATSRDLLGGGQYF,TGTGCCACCAGCAGAGATTTGTTGGGGGGCGGACAGTACTTC
TRBJ2-7,TRBV28,once,.,CASTFGRDSYEQYF,TGTGCCAGCACCTTCGGACGGGACTCCTACGAGCAGTACTTC
TRBJ2-3,TRBV27,once,.,CATSRGRNSHTDTQYF,TGTGCCACATCCCGGGGGAGGAACTCACACACAGATACGCAGTATTTT
TRBJ1-2,TRBV27,.,TRBD1,CASSLFFGTGQNYGYTF,TGTGCCAGCAGTTTATTTTTTGGGACAGGGCAAAACTATGGCTACACCTTC
TRBJ1-5,TRBV5-4,.,TRBD1,CASPGQDESNQPQHF,TGTGCCAGCCCTGGACAGGATGAGAGCAATCAGCCCCAGCATTTT
TRBJ1-1,TRBV6-1,.,.,CASSDLAGTLGEVAFF,TGTGCCAGCAGTGACCTGGCAGGGACCCTAGGTGAGGTGGCTTTCTTT
TRBJ1-1,TRBV4-1,.,.,CASSPQGGENTEAFF,TGCGCCAGCAGCCCCCAGGGAGGGGAGAACACTGAAGCTTTCTTT
TRBJ2-5,TRBV6-6,.,TRBD2,CASSDLAGGGETQYF,TGTGCCAGCAGTGATCTAGCGGGAGGGGGAGAGACCCAGTACTTC
TRBJ2-7,TRBV9,.,.,CASSVGSGTEQYF,TGTGCCAGCAGCGTAGGAAGTGGGACCGAGCAGTACTTC
TRBJ2-3,TRBV5-1,.,.,CASSSGRVVTDTQYF,TGCGCCAGCAGCTCGGGGCGCGTGGTAACAGATACGCAGTATTTT
TRBJ1-3,TRBV9,.,TRBD1,CASSMTGGAGNTIYF,TGTGCCAGCAGCATGACAGGGGGCGCGGGAAACACCATATATTTT
TRBJ1-1,TRBV4-2,.,.,CASSQSDNPNTEAFF,TGTGCCAGCAGCCAATCGGACAACCCGAACACTGAAGCTTTCTTT
TRBJ1-2,TRBV9,once,TRBD1,CASSVEGTDYGYTF,TGTGCCAGCAGCGTAGAAGGGACAGATTATGGCTACACCTTC
TRBJ2-5,TRBV2,.,.,CASSEATVELGETQYF,TGTGCCAGCAGTGAAGCTACCGTTGAGCTCGGGGAGACCCAGTACTTC
TRBJ1-1,TRBV10-2,.,.,CASSAPGLTNPEAFF,TGCGCCAGCTCAGCCCCCGGACTGACCAATCCTGAAGCTTTCTTT
TRBJ2-7,TRBV5-5,.,TRBD2,CASSPWTSGGGEQYF,TGTGCCAGCAGCCCGTGGACTAGCGGGGGAGGCGAGCAGTACTTC
TRBJ2-7,TRBV7-2,.,.,CASSLEVDKTYYEQYF,TGTGCCAGCAGCTTAGAAGTAGATAAGACCTACTACGAGCAGTACTTC
TRBJ2-7,TRBV11-2,.,.,CASSLEAPYEQYF,TGTGCCAGCAGCTTAGAGGCGCCATACGAGCAGTACTTC
TRBJ2-3,TRBV5-6,.,.,CASSTGQGSDTQYF,TGTGCCAGCAGCACGGGCCAGGGATCAGATACGCAGTATTTT
TRBJ2-3,TRBV5-1,.,TRBD2,CASSLNIAGGLTDTQYF,TGCGCCAGCAGCTTGAATATAGCGGGGGGCCTCACAGATACGCAGTATTTT
TRBJ2-2,TRBV6-5,.,.,CASRTTGNTGELFF,TGTGCCAGCAGAACGACAGGGAACACCGGGGAGCTGTTTTTT
TRBJ2-5,TRBV27,.,.,CASSFGVRETQYF,TGTGCCAGCAGTTTCGGGGTGCGGGAGACCCAGTACTTC
TRBJ1-1,TRBV7-7,.,.,CASSLELNTEAFF,TGTGCTAGCAGCCTAGAGTTGAACACTGAAGCTTTCTTT
TRBJ2-5,TRBV10-3,.,.,CATSEGQGGETQYF,TGTGCCACCAGTGAGGGGCAGGGTGGAGAGACCCAGTACTTC
TRBJ2-7,TRBV6-1,.,.,CASKTSAWSSYEQYF,TGTGCCAGCAAGACCTCCGCGTGGAGCTCCTACGAGCAGTACTTC
TRBJ1-2,TRBV5-1,few,.,CASSFTGLGYGYTF,TGCGCCAGCAGCTTTACAGGGTTGGGCTATGGCTACACCTTC
TRBJ2-1,TRBV10-1,.,.,CASSLDDGQREQFF,TGCGCCAGCAGTTTGGATGACGGACAGAGGGAGCAGTTCTTC
TRBJ2-7,TRBV5-6,.,.,CASSWRVTPYNEQYF,TGTGCCAGCAGCTGGAGGGTGACACCCTACAACGAGCAGTACTTC
TRBJ2-2,TRBV6-5,.,.,CASSYESGVSTGELFF,TGTGCCAGCAGTTACGAATCAGGGGTATCCACCGGGGAGCTGTTTTTT
TRBJ1-4,TRBV11-2,.,.,CASSLVAGPNEKLFF,TGTGCCAGCAGCTTAGTGGCAGGGCCTAATGAAAAACTGTTTTTT
TRBJ2-3,TRBV14,.,TRBD2,CASSLTSGINTDTQYF,TGTGCCAGCAGCCTTACTAGCGGCATCAACACAGATACGCAGTATTTT
TRBJ2-1,TRBV4-1,.,.,CASSQVEGTYNEQFF,TGCGCCAGCAGCCAAGTCGAGGGGACATACAATGAGCAGTTCTTC
TRBJ1-2,TRBV23-1,.,.,CASSQSGRQTDQLYGYTF,TGCGCCAGCAGTCAATCGGGCCGACAGACAGATCAACTCTATGGCTACACCTTC
TRBJ2-2,TRBV7-6,few,.,CASSLSRENTGELFF,TGTGCCAGCAGCTTGTCACGGGAGAACACCGGGGAGCTGTTTTTT